This TCR beta chain was obtained from a study of shared clonotypes between healthy human individuals. Using immunoSEQ multiplex PCR, the repertoire was profiled, and TCRdb retains in-frame clones only, with some absent. The repertoire holds roughly 1.4 million clones, with around 98.5% as singletons. With V trimmed by 4 bases and J by 2 bases, 13 bases remained unmatched. This CDR3 has 17 amino acids. Germline CDR1 reads SGDLS; CDR2 reads YYNGEE. This TCR was sampled from a man between 25 and 39 years old in good health. Sequencing was carried out using naive CD4+ T cells sorted from blood. Subset of the sample: CD45RA+ positively selected. The V call is TRBV9, the J call TRBJ2-3; TRBD1 agrees at 7 bases. CDR3 sequence reads: CASSQHINRGYTDTQYF. The CDR3 DNA sequence: TGTGCCAGCAGCCAACACATAAACAGGGGATACACAGATACGCAGTATTTT.